Listed below are T cell receptor beta chains from one sample, sequenced in a study of T cell responses to AZD1222 COVID-19 vaccine. Assay used: immunoSEQ multiplex PCR; TCRdb lists only in-frame clones, some missing. Of about 200,000 clones in the sample, about 94% were seen once. This sample comprised peripheral blood, obtained 28 days after the second AZD1222 dose. These receptors all stem from an adult who received the AZD1222 COVID-19 vaccine. CDR3s include the opening cysteine and the closing phenylalanine or tryptophan. Each record gives: CDR3 length, V gene, J gene, D gene, clone size, CDR3 DNA, CDR3 protein. The D gene is left open where the match is weak. Expanded clones are given a class, and other clones once, few, many or no size at all.

length: 16
V: TRBV5-1
J: TRBJ1-2
D: TRBD1
size: -
DNA: TGCGCCAGCAGCCCCGGACAGGGAATGTCGGGCTATGGCTACACCTTC
CDR3: CASSPGQGMSGYGYTF

length: 17
V: TRBV18
J: TRBJ1-3
D: -
size: -
DNA: TGTGCCAGCTCCCCCTCCGCAGTAGGGGCAGCTGGAAACACCATATATTTT
CDR3: CASSPSAVGAAGNTIYF

length: 15
V: TRBV4-2
J: TRBJ1-2
D: TRBD1
size: -
DNA: TGTGCCAGCAGCCAAGAAGACAGGGGCAACTATGGCTACACCTTC
CDR3: CASSQEDRGNYGYTF

length: 13
V: TRBV6-5
J: TRBJ1-1
D: -
size: -
DNA: TGTGCCACGCTCCTGGGAGCGAACACTGAAGCTTTCTTT
CDR3: CATLLGANTEAFF

length: 14
V: TRBV11-3
J: TRBJ1-1
D: TRBD1
size: -
DNA: TGTGCCAGCAGCTCCACAGGGGGTAGCACTGAAGCTTTCTTT
CDR3: CASSSTGGSTEAFF

length: 13
V: TRBV29-1
J: TRBJ2-5
D: TRBD1
size: -
DNA: TGCAGCATCGCTCCGGGACAGTGGGAGACCCAGTACTTC
CDR3: CSIAPGQWETQYF

length: 16
V: TRBV10-3
J: TRBJ2-1
D: -
size: once
DNA: TGTGCCATCAGTGAGTCCCCGGGACAATTTATAAATGAGCAGTTCTTC
CDR3: CAISESPGQFINEQFF

length: 12
V: TRBV5-5
J: TRBJ2-7
D: -
size: -
DNA: TGTGCCAGCAGCTTGGAATCCTACGAGCAGTACTTC
CDR3: CASSLESYEQYF

length: 15
V: TRBV29-1
J: TRBJ1-1
D: -
size: -
DNA: TGCAGCGGTGCGACCCTACACTCCGGGAACACTGAAGCTTTCTTT
CDR3: CSGATLHSGNTEAFF

length: 13
V: TRBV15
J: TRBJ1-5
D: TRBD1
size: -
DNA: TGTGCCACCAGAACCAGGGGGCGACAGCCCCAGCATTTT
CDR3: CATRTRGRQPQHF